The clone carrying this T cell receptor beta chain was recorded a few times. The data were obtained in a study of blood T cell repertoires in COVID-19. TCRdb's copy holds only in-frame clones and misses some; the assay was immunoSEQ multiplex PCR. Among some 140,000 clones listed, roughly four fifths were seen once. This TCR derives from a man older than 75 with acute or convalescent COVID-19. Sequenced material: peripheral blood.

This CDR3 reads CALREGGTGELFF. CDR3 DNA: TGTGCCTTGAGGGAAGGTGGGACCGGGGAGCTGTTTTTT. The rearrangement uses TRBV6-5 and TRBJ2-2, with D possibly matching TRBD2 (5 bases). From germline, CDR1 is MNHEY and CDR2 SVGAGI. The V end was cut by 11 bases, the J end by 5 bases, with 15 bases between. This CDR3 spans 13 amino acids.